The 3 T cell receptor beta chains in this list originate from one sample, sequenced in a study of neurological immune-mediated disorders. TCRdb passed the 5' RACE reads through MiXCR, listing each CDR3 protein once. The table shows tens of thousands of distinct CDR3 sequences, with about a quarter occurring only once. The sample consisted of PBMCs. These receptors were collected from a woman in her 70s in good health.

This clonotype was seen more than once but under ten times. The J gene is TRBJ1-1, the V gene TRBV5-1, with D possibly TRBD1 on 6 matching bases. V lost 2 bases, J lost 6 bases, and 11 bases lay in between. Germline CDR1 is SGHRS and CDR2 is YFSETQ. The CDR3 spans 13 residues. CDR3 nucleotide sequence: TGCGCCAGCAGCTTATCCAGGGGAGCTGAAGCTTTCTTT. This sequence encodes CASSLSRGAEAFF.

This clonotype was recorded at least ten times. The V and J genes are TRBV5-1 and TRBJ2-7, with no clear D. Trimming shortened V by 3 bases and J by 3 bases, and 10 bases separated the two germline ends. The germline V gene encodes CDR1 SGHRS and CDR2 YFSETQ. This CDR3 is 13 amino acids long. CDR3 loop: CASSSVTDYEQYF. CDR3 nucleotides: TGCGCCAGCAGCTCGGTGACCGACTACGAGCAGTACTTC.

This clonotype showed up many times. The CDR3 loop is CASSWMTSGSYEQYF. DNA for the CDR3: TGCGCCAGCAGCTGGATGACTTCGGGATCCTACGAGCAGTACTTC. This sequence joins TRBV5-1 and TRBJ2-7, with a weak D call TRBD2 (5 bases). The ends were cut back, 3 bases at V and 1 base at J, with 14 bases in the middle. This CDR3 spans 15 amino acids. The germline V gene has CDR1 SGHRS and CDR2 YFSETQ.